The present TCR beta chain was sequenced within a study of blood T cell repertoires in COVID-19. Overall study context: Some COVID-19 samples were acute and others convalescent; all came from the United States, Italy and Spain. Sample material is recorded as cDNA or gDNA derived from T cells, B-cell-depleted T cells, or PBMCs.

Authors' processing steps: Estimated nucleated cell counts came from reference gene primer amplification. The data were produced by immunoSEQ multiplex PCR, yet TCRdb's version contains in-frame clones alone and is incomplete. V and J calls and clone size are given by that table; D and trimming were obtained from the DNA. The repertoire holds under 250,000 clones, less than 90% seen once, with less than 2% in the top ten. CDR3 length: 13 amino acids. CDR1 is MNHEY and CDR2 is SVGAGI in the germline V gene. V trimming: 7 bases; J trimming: 3 bases; junction bases outside the gene matches: 4. This chain uses TRBV6-5 with TRBJ2-7; 9 nucleotides agree with TRBD1. This receptor was identified in a woman in her forties who had recovered from COVID-19. The source material was peripheral blood. The CDR3 DNA follows: TGTGCCAGCACCTCGGGACAGGGCTACGAGCAGTACTTC. Translated: CASTSGQGYEQYF.